These 19 T cell receptor beta chains came from one sample sequenced in a study of Graves' ophthalmopathy and Graves' hyperthyroidism. Amplified material comprised TCR beta CDR3 regions derived from RNA transcripts. An initial RT-PCR round employing HTBI primers preceded a second-round multiplex PCR. Each CDR3 protein is one row after TCRdb ran MiXCR on the multiplex PCR reads. The sample records roughly 380,000 distinct CDR3 sequences, less than 20% being singletons. Material: peripheral blood. All receptors derive from a woman in her late teens or twenties with stable Graves' hyperthyroidism.

The table lists this clonotype with many counts. This chain connects TRBV2 to TRBJ1-2, with unresolved D. V lost 7 bases and J lost 8, with 14 bases in between. Germline V gives CDR1 SNHLY, CDR2 FYNNEI. The CDR3 extends over 12 amino acids. CDR3 in amino acids: CASNPERLGYTF. The CDR3 nucleotides are TGTGCCAGCAACCCGGAACGACTGGGCTACACCTTC.

At least ten counts were recorded for this clonotype. The chain joins TRBV12-5 to TRBJ2-7; TRBD1 aligns across 9 bases. The V gene's germline CDR1 is LGHNT and CDR2 FRNRAP. The CDR3 covers 15 residues. The V segment lost 7 bases and the J segment 1 base; nucleotides outside the gene matches: 8. The DNA for the CDR3 is TGTGCTAGTGCCAAAAGGGACAGGGCTTCCTACGAGCAGTACTTC. It translates to CASAKRDRASYEQYF.

This clonotype showed up many times. The chain links TRBV10-3 to TRBJ1-1; the match to TRBD1 covers 9 bases. There are 14 residues in the CDR3. V shed 7 bases and J 4 bases; nucleotides not matched to a gene: 7. The germline gives CDR1 ENHRY, CDR2 SYGVKD. CDR3: CAIKPGQGATEAFF. In DNA, the CDR3 is TGTGCCATCAAACCGGGACAGGGTGCCACTGAAGCTTTCTTT.

This rearrangement joins TRBV11-2 to TRBJ1-1; D is unclear. Germline CDR1 and CDR2: SGHAT and FQNNGV. The CDR3 runs 16 residues. V shed 0 bases and J shed 0 bases, with 11 bases lying between them. The CDR3, as DNA: TGTGCCAGCAGCTTAGAGAACTCGGTTCTGAACACTGAAGCTTTCTTT. Amino acid sequence: CASSLENSVLNTEAFF. Together with reference TRBV11-2 and TRBJ1-1, the CDR3 gives the full variable domain: EAGVAQSPRYKIIEKRQSVAFWCNPISGHATLYWYQQILGQGPKLLIQFQNNGVVDDSQLPKDRFSAERLKGVDSTLKIQPAKLEDSAVYLCASSLENSVLNTEAFFGQGTRLTVV.

This clonotype has at least ten counts. V gene TRBV6-1 combines with J gene TRBJ1-5; D gene unclear. Germline values: CDR1 MNHNS, CDR2 SASEGT. The CDR3 spans 12 residues. Trimming pared 8 bases from V and 7 bases from J, leaving 12 bases between. The CDR3 is CASGPAVQPQHF. CDR3 nucleotides: TGTGCCAGCGGCCCGGCTGTGCAGCCCCAGCATTTT.

This clonotype has ten or more counts. J is TRBJ2-7 and V is TRBV11-2; the D gene is possibly TRBD2 (6 bases). The CDR3 is 15 residues long. Deletions cut 0 bases from V and 2 bases from J, with 11 bases between. Germline V lookup: CDR1 SGHAT, CDR2 FQNNGV. CDR3 loop: CASSLEPGDPYEQYF. The CDR3 DNA sequence: TGTGCCAGCAGCTTAGAACCGGGGGATCCCTACGAGCAGTACTTC. The whole variable domain, filled in from reference TRBV11-2 and TRBJ2-7, reads EAGVAQSPRYKIIEKRQSVAFWCNPISGHATLYWYQQILGQGPKLLIQFQNNGVVDDSQLPKDRFSAERLKGVDSTLKIQPAKLEDSAVYLCASSLEPGDPYEQYFGPGTRLTVT.

This clonotype has at least ten counts. The gene calls are TRBV12-3 or TRBV12-4 and TRBJ1-5; D may be TRBD1 (5 bases). V was shortened by 6 bases and J by 1 base, with 10 bases between the two germline ends. The CDR3 consists of 14 residues. The CDR3 nucleotides read TGTGCCAGCAGCTTTCGGGGGAGCAATCAGCCCCAGCATTTT. Protein sequence: CASSFRGSNQPQHF.

J is TRBJ2-2 and V is TRBV7-3, with 8 bases lining up with TRBD1. In germline, CDR1 is SGHTA, CDR2 FQGTGA. After removal of 5 bases from V and 4 bases from J, the junction contained 6 bases not matched to a gene. There are 15 residues in the CDR3. DNA for the CDR3: TGTGCCAGCAGCCAGGGTCAGGGGGCCACCGGGGAGCTGTTTTTT. Its translation: CASSQGQGATGELFF.

This chain connects TRBV11-2 to TRBJ2-4; 10 bases map to TRBD2. J was trimmed by 1 base and V by 3 bases; bases with no gene match: 0. This CDR3 is built from 15 residues. The germline CDR1 and CDR2 sequences are SGHAT and FQNNGV. The CDR3 here is CASSFSGGAKNIQYF. CDR3 nucleotide sequence: TGTGCCAGCAGCTTTAGCGGGGGGGCCAAAAACATTCAGTACTTC.

This clonotype was observed at least ten times. This rearrangement joins TRBV6-1 to TRBJ1-2; D gene unclear. Trimming pared 0 bases from V and 4 bases from J, leaving 9 bases between. This CDR3 contains 14 residues. Germline assignment: CDR1 MNHNS and CDR2 SASEGT. The CDR3 DNA reads as TGTGCCAGCAGTGAAGCCCGCGATCGCTATGGCTACACCTTC. It specifies CASSEARDRYGYTF.

This clonotype was seen repeatedly, ten times or more. V is TRBV6-2 or TRBV6-3 and J is TRBJ2-6; weak D call: TRBD2 (5 bases). V was trimmed by 2 bases and J by 4 bases, leaving 18 bases between them. The CDR3 extends over 18 amino acids. Germline CDR1 reads MNHEY; CDR2 reads SVGEGT. The CDR3 spells CASSYAGWRSSGANVLTF. As DNA, the CDR3 is TGTGCCAGCAGTTACGCGGGTTGGCGATCCTCAGGGGCCAACGTCCTGACTTTC.

The sample holds many counts of this clonotype. The genes are TRBV5-6 and TRBJ1-1; 8 bases are shared with TRBD1. Per the germline V gene, CDR1 is SGHDT and CDR2 is YYEEEE. This CDR3 comprises 15 residues. Trimming at V came to 6 bases and at J to 5 bases, leaving 12 bases not matched to a gene. CDR3 residues: CASTPLQGANTEAFF. The CDR3 nucleotides read TGTGCCAGCACACCCCTTCAGGGGGCGAATACTGAAGCTTTCTTT.

This clonotype was recorded at least ten times. V is TRBV27 and J is TRBJ2-7; D unclear. V lost 1 base to trimming and J lost 4 bases, with 11 bases between them. This CDR3 is built from 14 residues. CDR1 is MNHEY, CDR2 SMNVEV, per germline (reference sequence). DNA of the CDR3: TGTGCCAGCAGTTTATTGGGGTTGGCTTACGAGCAGTACTTC. This gives the protein CASSLLGLAYEQYF.

J is TRBJ2-2 and V is TRBV3-1, with 11 positions matching TRBD2. V was pared by 4 bases and J by 6 bases, with 4 bases of the junction left unmatched. This CDR3 has 15 residues. CDR1 LGHDT and CDR2 YNNKEL come from the germline V gene (reference sequence). The CDR3 DNA sequence: TGTGCCAGCAGCCCTCGTAGCGGGGGGGCCGGGGAGCTGTTTTTT. Amino acids: CASSPRSGGAGELFF.

This clonotype was counted many times. The chain combines TRBV7-2 with TRBJ2-5, with 7 bases lining up with TRBD1. The V segment lost 1 base and the J segment 5 bases; nucleotides outside the gene matches: 19. This CDR3 is 19 amino acids long. The germline V gene has CDR1 SGHTA and CDR2 FQGNSA. The CDR3 loop is CASSLVTRDRLTGRETQYF. The CDR3 coding sequence is TGTGCCAGCAGCTTAGTTACCCGGGACAGACTTACGGGAAGGGAGACCCAGTACTTC.

This clonotype appeared many times. The DNA for the CDR3 is TGTGCCAGCTCACCAGGGCTAAAAGGGGCTACGGAGACCCAGTACTTC. It specifies CASSPGLKGATETQYF. The rearrangement links TRBV18 to TRBJ2-5, with D possibly matching TRBD1 (5 bases). CDR3 length equals 16 residues. Germline values: CDR1 KGHSH, CDR2 LQKENI. V lost 2 bases to trimming and J lost 5 bases, with 18 bases between them.

This clonotype was found many times. This chain joins TRBV6-2 or TRBV6-3 and TRBJ2-7, with 13 nucleotides matching TRBD2. Trimming cost V 6 bases and J 7 bases; bases outside gene matches: 6. The CDR3 is 14 amino acids. Germline-derived CDR1 and CDR2 are MNHEY and SVGEGT. The CDR3 loop is CASSRLAGGPEQYF. CDR3 sequence (DNA): TGTGCCAGCAGCCGACTAGCGGGGGGACCGGAGCAGTACTTC.

This clonotype came up many times. The CDR3 sequence is CATSGGSKTEAFF. CDR3 nucleotides: TGTGCCACCAGTGGTGGGTCTAAAACTGAAGCTTTCTTT. The chain carries TRBV24-1 and TRBJ1-1; D gene ambiguous. CDR1 is KGHDR and CDR2 is SFDVKD in the germline V gene. V was shortened by 5 bases and J by 5 bases, with 11 bases between the two germline ends. The CDR3 loop spans 13 amino acids.

This clonotype appeared many times. The chain has TRBV12-3 or TRBV12-4 and TRBJ2-2, with 13 nucleotides matching TRBD2. V lost 5 bases and J lost 1; bases outside the gene matches: 7. The CDR3 runs to 18 residues. The CDR3 spells CASSMTSGGPKNTGELFF. CDR3 in DNA: TGTGCCAGCAGTATGACTAGCGGGGGGCCTAAGAACACCGGGGAGCTGTTTTTT.